This T cell receptor (beta chain) is from a study of T-cell memory formation after mild COVID-19. The wider study: Among the donors, TCR clusters were largely specific to each donor.

Regarding the study as a whole: Contracting clones from day 15 to 85 showed balanced CD4/CD8; later expanders favored CD4+.

Worth noting for this clonotype: Its antigen is unknown.

Amplification by 5'RACE using constant-segment primers produced TCR alpha and TCR beta cDNA libraries that carried sample barcodes and UMIs. TCRdb recomputed calls from the 5' RACE reads with MiXCR, one row per CDR3 protein. The sample has hundreds of thousands of distinct CDR3 sequences; roughly 17% are singletons. The CDR3 extends over 16 amino acids. CDR1 and CDR2 from the germline V gene are SGHTA and FQGNSA. V lost 5 bases and J lost 6, with 19 bases in between. The sample comprised PBMCs or a T cell subset sorted from them (not recorded which). The receptor comes from an adult woman who had mild COVID-19 (a few samples of this study predate the infection). Cell type and time point are not known. The chain recombines TRBV7-2 with TRBJ1-4; maybe TRBD1 (6 bases). DNA of the CDR3: TGTGCCAGCAGCCTTAAGTGGAACAGGGCTGATGAAAAACTGTTTTTT. Amino acids: CASSLKWNRADEKLFF.